The present TCR beta chain was sequenced within a study of T cell responses to AZD1222 COVID-19 vaccine. General observations from the study: Spike-specific TCR breadth and depth grew following two AZD1222 doses. In a largely white British group with more females than males, clonal diversity was possibly underestimated. Spike regions recognized by vaccine-associated CD4 TCRs spanned the protein, led by 160-218 and 743-854.

Regarding this clone: No antigen is known for it.

Germline V gene lookup returns CDR1 MNHNY and CDR2 SVGAGI (reference sequence). Trimming cost V 2 bases and J 0 bases, with 11 bases left between them. CDR3 length: 16 residues. The method was immunoSEQ multiplex PCR; TCRdb's version includes in-frame clones alone and lacks a portion of them. The data show around 150,000 clones, 80% to 95% seen once. The chain couples TRBV6-6 to TRBJ1-3; no clear D gene. Sequencing was performed on peripheral blood, taken on day 0 of AZD1222 vaccination. The sequence was collected from an adult in good health. This chain's CDR3 is CASSYPQRDSGNTIYF. As DNA, the CDR3 is TGTGCCAGCAGTTACCCCCAGCGGGACTCTGGAAACACCATATATTTT.